This T cell receptor (beta chain) came from a study of graft-versus-host responses after intestinal transplantation. Across the study: Recipients were given multivisceral, liver-intestinal, or isolated intestinal transplants.

V gave up 9 bases and J gave up 8 bases; unmatched junction bases: 7. This CDR3 is 13 amino acids long. Germline V gene lookup returns CDR1 MNHEY and CDR2 SVGAGI. Using immunoSEQ multiplex PCR, the repertoire was profiled, and TCRdb retains in-frame clones only, with some absent. The sample carries roughly 80,000 clones, about nine tenths recorded once. General observations from the study: GvH clones occurred in recipient marrow; some first appeared in ileum or blood.

In the case of this clone: Its matching antigen is unknown.

The clonotype comes from a human donor who was the organ donor for an intestinal transplant. This chain uses TRBV6-5 with TRBJ2-1; 10 bases align to TRBD1. The starting material was unstimulated CD8+ T cells sorted from spleen or lymph node cells, obtained before transplant. DNA for the CDR3: TGTGCCAGGTCACGGACAGGGGGGGATGAGCAGTTCTTC. Protein sequence: CARSRTGGDEQFF.